The clone carrying this TCR beta chain has just a few counts. TCRdb redid the calling of the 5' RACE reads with MiXCR, one entry per CDR3 protein. The profile shows about 85,000 distinct CDR3 sequences, approximately 15% of them singletons. The sample is drawn from a study of early T cells in non-severe SARS-CoV-2 infection. This sequence originates from an adult who was a healthcare worker with PCR-confirmed SARS-CoV-2 infection or an uninfected control (not recorded which). The specimen was whole blood.

For the CDR3, the DNA is TGTGCCACCAGTGATCCAGGACAGGGGTTGTCAGATACGCAGTATTTT. Protein product: CATSDPGQGLSDTQYF. V gene TRBV24-1 combines with J gene TRBJ2-3, with 9 nucleotides matching TRBD1. CDR1 is KGHDR, CDR2 SFDVKD, per germline. J was trimmed by 4 bases and V by 3 bases; bases with no gene match: 7. The CDR3 totals 16 residues.